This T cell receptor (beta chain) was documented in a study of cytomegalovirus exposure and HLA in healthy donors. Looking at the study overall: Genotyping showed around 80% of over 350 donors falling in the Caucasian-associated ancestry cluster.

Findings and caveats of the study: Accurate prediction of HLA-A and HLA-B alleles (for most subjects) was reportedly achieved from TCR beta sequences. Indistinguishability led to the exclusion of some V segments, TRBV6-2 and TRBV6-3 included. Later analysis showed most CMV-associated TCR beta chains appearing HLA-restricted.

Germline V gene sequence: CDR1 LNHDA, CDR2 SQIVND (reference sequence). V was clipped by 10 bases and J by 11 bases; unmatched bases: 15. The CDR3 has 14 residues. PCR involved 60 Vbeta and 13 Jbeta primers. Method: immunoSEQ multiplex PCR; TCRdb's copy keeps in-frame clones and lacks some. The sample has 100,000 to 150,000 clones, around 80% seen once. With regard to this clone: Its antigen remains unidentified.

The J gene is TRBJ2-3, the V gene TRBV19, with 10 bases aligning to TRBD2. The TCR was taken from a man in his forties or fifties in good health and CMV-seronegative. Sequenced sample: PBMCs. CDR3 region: CATKYLGTSVVQYF. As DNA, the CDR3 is TGTGCCACTAAATACCTCGGGACTAGCGTCGTGCAGTATTTT.